Below, 22 T cell receptor beta chains from the same sample are listed, as sequenced in a study of blood T cell repertoires in COVID-19. Repertoires were generated with immunoSEQ multiplex PCR, while TCRdb's copy carries only in-frame clones and drops some. The repertoire has around 190,000 clones, 86% of them found once; the top ten carry roughly 20%. Sequences were obtained from peripheral blood. These receptors all stem from a man in his sixties or seventies with active or convalescent COVID-19.

V usage is TRBV2 and J usage is TRBJ1-2; no clear D gene. Germline CDR1 and CDR2: SNHLY and FYNNEI. The CDR3 consists of 14 residues. V lost 4 bases, J lost 2 bases, and 11 bases lay in between. The CDR3 DNA is TGTGCCAGCAGTGGATCAGGCCTCAACTATGGCTACACCTTC. It encodes CASSGSGLNYGYTF.

The chain joins TRBV6-2 or TRBV6-3 to TRBJ2-1; D is unresolved. The length of the CDR3 is 14 residues. V lost 1 base to trimming and J lost 0 bases, with 4 bases between them. Germline V gene data show CDR1 as MNHEY and CDR2 as SVGEGT. In DNA form, the CDR3 reads TGTGCCAGCAGTTACTTCTTCTCCTACAATGAGCAGTTCTTC. Protein product: CASSYFFSYNEQFF.

This rearrangement joins TRBV27 to TRBJ1-5, with a weak D call TRBD1 (6 bases). CDR3 length: 15 residues. Germline CDR1 MNHEY, CDR2 SMNVEV (reference sequence). V was pared by 8 bases and J by 5 bases, with 19 bases between. The CDR3 here is CASGRTLTGDQPQHF. The DNA for the CDR3 is TGTGCCAGCGGTCGGACTCTGACAGGCGATCAGCCCCAGCATTTT.

This chain links TRBV5-1 with TRBJ1-1; D might be TRBD1 (5 bases). Looked up from germline, CDR1 is SGHRS and CDR2 is YFSETQ. The germline V and J ends were trimmed by 5 bases and 0 bases, with 11 bases remaining between them. The CDR3 spans 14 residues. Here the CDR3 reads CASRAQGVNTEAFF. DNA for the CDR3: TGCGCCAGCAGAGCTCAGGGTGTGAACACTGAAGCTTTCTTT.

The gene calls are TRBV3-1 (or the pseudogene TRBV3-2) and TRBJ2-7; 9 positions match TRBD2. Trimming removed 4 bases from V and 2 bases from J; junction bases left unmatched: 6. The CDR3 runs 15 residues. Germline loops: CDR1 LGHDT, CDR2 YNNKEL (reference sequence). The chain's CDR3 is CASSLAGGGTYEQYF. In DNA form, the CDR3 reads TGTGCCAGCAGCCTGGCGGGAGGGGGCACCTACGAGCAGTACTTC.

This chain links TRBV30 with TRBJ2-5; D possibly corresponds to TRBD1 (6 bases). The CDR3 sequence is 13 residues long. The V gene lost 4 bases and the J gene lost 0 bases, with 9 bases spanning the gap. CDR1 GTSNPN and CDR2 SVGIG come from the germline V gene (reference sequence). For the CDR3, the DNA is TGTGCCTGGAAGGGGACAAACCAAGAGACCCAGTACTTC. Protein product: CAWKGTNQETQYF.

This clone was counted between two and nine times. This chain connects TRBV27 to TRBJ2-7; 9 positions match TRBD2. In germline, CDR1 is MNHEY, CDR2 SMNVEV (reference sequence). The CDR3 is made up of 15 amino acids. The junction had 5 bases not matched to a gene; V was cut back by 5 bases and J by 0 bases. CDR3 nucleotides: TGTGCCAGCAGTCTCGTAGCGGGAGCCTCCTACGAGCAGTACTTC. Amino acids: CASSLVAGASYEQYF.

The chain recombines TRBV18 with TRBJ2-1, with a tentative D call TRBD2 (6 bases). CDR1 is KGHSH, CDR2 LQKENI, per germline. This CDR3 has 17 amino acids. Trimming removed 3 bases at V and 2 bases at J, with 17 bases between. CDR3 sequence: CASSPSQGLPTYNEQFF. CDR3 DNA sequence: TGTGCCAGCTCACCGTCCCAGGGACTCCCTACCTACAATGAGCAGTTCTTC.

The rearrangement joins TRBV9 to TRBJ2-5, with D possibly matching TRBD2 (5 bases). The ends were cut back, 8 bases at V and 2 bases at J, with 13 bases in the middle. The CDR3 covers 13 residues. The germline CDR1 and CDR2 sequences are SGDLS and YYNGEE. The CDR3: CASSRDPQETQYF. CDR3 coding DNA: TGTGCCAGTAGCCGGGATCCGCAAGAGACCCAGTACTTC.

The CDR3 sequence is CASSQPAGAATQYF. CDR3 nucleotides: TGTGCCAGCAGCCAACCCGCGGGGGCAGCTACGCAGTATTTT. V gene TRBV7-9 combines with J gene TRBJ2-3; D is possibly TRBD2 (7 bases). Trimming removed 5 bases from V and 8 bases from J, with 17 bases in between. The V gene's germline CDR1 is SEHNR and CDR2 FQNEAQ (reference sequence). The CDR3 consists of 14 residues.

The rearrangement joins TRBV19 to TRBJ1-4; D is possibly TRBD1 (5 bases). The germline V gene has CDR1 LNHDA and CDR2 SQIVND (reference sequence). V was clipped by 4 bases and J by 2 bases, with 11 bases between them. The CDR3 has 15 residues. The CDR3 DNA reads as TGTGCCAGTAGTAGGGCGACAGCTACTAATGAAAAACTGTTTTTT. Its translation is CASSRATATNEKLFF.

V usage is TRBV7-9 and J usage is TRBJ2-3; TRBD2 aligns across 9 bases. Trimming removed 5 bases from V and 2 bases from J; junction bases left unmatched: 8. The CDR3 sequence is 16 residues long. Germline assignment: CDR1 SEHNR and CDR2 FQNEAQ (reference sequence). CDR3 coding DNA: TGTGCCAGCAGCCCGGGGGCTAGCGGGGCCACAGATACGCAGTATTTT. It translates to CASSPGASGATDTQYF.

This clone showed up just a few times. This chain connects TRBV30 to TRBJ2-2; unclear D gene. There are 14 residues in the CDR3. Trimming left V 5 bases short and J 1 base short, with 11 bases between. CDR1 and CDR2 from the germline V gene are GTSNPN and SVGIG (reference sequence). The CDR3 sequence is CAWQDGWNTGELFF. CDR3 sequence (DNA): TGTGCCTGGCAGGATGGGTGGAACACCGGGGAGCTGTTTTTT.

The V and J genes are TRBV5-5 and TRBJ2-1; no definite D call. Trimming took 0 bases from V and 4 from J, leaving 11 bases between them. The CDR3 spans 15 residues. Germline loops: CDR1 SGHKS, CDR2 YYEKEE (reference sequence). CDR3 residues: CASSLVPTLYNEQFF. CDR3 in DNA: TGTGCCAGCAGCTTGGTTCCTACCCTTTACAATGAGCAGTTCTTC.

Only one count was recorded for this clone. This rearrangement joins TRBV19 to TRBJ2-5; D perhaps matches TRBD2 (7 bases). The CDR3 spans 14 residues. Trimming shortened V by 4 bases and J by 5 bases, and 14 bases separated the two germline ends. CDR1 and CDR2 from the germline V gene are LNHDA and SQIVND (reference sequence). CDR3 sequence (DNA): TGTGCCAGTAGTACCTGGGGGGGCACGGAGACCCAGTACTTC. This gives the protein CASSTWGGTETQYF.

A single count supports this clone. This chain joins TRBV6-2 or TRBV6-3 and TRBJ1-2; the D gene is possibly TRBD1 (6 bases). The germline gives CDR1 MNHEY, CDR2 SVGEGT. The V end lost 3 bases, the J end lost 2 bases, and 10 bases lay between the germline ends. CDR3 size: 14 residues. CDR3 in DNA: TGTGCCAGCAGTTATGGACAGAGAAACTATGGCTACACCTTC. It translates to CASSYGQRNYGYTF.

The V gene is TRBV7-2, the J gene TRBJ2-5; 7 bases are shared with TRBD1. The CDR3 sequence is 15 residues long. V gave up 4 bases and J gave up 6 bases; unmatched junction bases: 11. Germline V gives CDR1 SGHTA, CDR2 FQGNSA. Written as DNA, the CDR3 is TGTGCCAGCAGCTCCGATGGACAGGCGGTGAAGACCCAGTACTTC. Translation gives CASSSDGQAVKTQYF. The variable domain in full, with the rest retrieved from reference TRBV7-2 and TRBJ2-5, is GAGVSQSPSNKVTEKGKDVELRCDPISGHTALYWYRQSLGQGLEFLIYFQGNSAPDKSGLPSDRFSAERTGGSVSTLTIQRTQQEDSAVYLCASSSDGQAVKTQYFGPGTRLLVL.

This chain joins TRBV2 and TRBJ1-6; tentatively, D is TRBD1 (5 bases). V was pared by 9 bases and J by 9 bases, with 21 bases between. Germline V CDR1 and CDR2: SNHLY, FYNNEI. This CDR3 region has 15 residues. The CDR3 nucleotides are TGTGCCAGTTTACCATTTATTCAGGGATTTTCACCCCTCCACTTT. Protein product: CASLPFIQGFSPLHF. Supplemented by reference TRBV2 and TRBJ1-6, the full variable domain reads EPEVTQTPSHQVTQMGQEVILRCVPISNHLYFYWYRQILGQKVEFLVSFYNNEISEKSEIFDDQFSVERPDGSNFTLKIRSTKLEDSAMYFCASLPFIQGFSPLHFGNGTRLTVT.

The rearrangement joins TRBV11-2 to TRBJ2-2; D ambiguous. The ends were cut back, 3 bases at V and 6 bases at J, with 8 bases in the middle. CDR3 size: 13 residues. Germline lookup yields CDR1 SGHAT and CDR2 FQNNGV. The CDR3 loop reads CASSFVYPGELFF. The CDR3 bases are TGTGCCAGCAGCTTTGTTTATCCCGGGGAGCTGTTTTTT.

This chain joins TRBV13 and TRBJ2-7, with TRBD2 identical over 7 bases. This CDR3 has 15 residues. Per germline, CDR1 PRHDT and CDR2 FYEKMQ (reference sequence). Trimming took 5 bases from V and 2 from J; bases not matched to a gene: 9. This CDR3 is CASSPGGGFPYEQYF. Written as DNA, the CDR3 is TGTGCCAGCAGCCCGGGGGGAGGATTTCCCTACGAGCAGTACTTC.

V is TRBV28 and J is TRBJ1-1; no clear D. V was trimmed by 2 bases and J by 1 base, leaving 8 bases between them. Germline V CDR1 and CDR2: MDHEN, SYDVKM. This CDR3 comprises 14 residues. Written as DNA, the CDR3 is TGTGCCAGCAGTTTACAGGCCTCGAACACTGAAGCTTTCTTT. Amino acids: CASSLQASNTEAFF.

This clone was seen once. The rearrangement links TRBV6-5 to TRBJ1-2; TRBD1 aligns across 7 bases. From germline, CDR1 is MNHEY and CDR2 SVGAGI. V lost 2 bases, J lost 4 bases, and 10 bases stayed unmatched. The CDR3 contains 16 residues. The CDR3 loop reads CASSYPAETGIYGYTF. DNA for the CDR3: TGTGCCAGCAGTTACCCCGCCGAGACAGGGATCTATGGCTACACCTTC.